These T cell receptor beta chains were read from a single sample in a study of blood T cell repertoires in COVID-19. TCRdb's table, derived via immunoSEQ multiplex PCR, lists solely in-frame clones and lacks some. The sample shows around 300,000 clones, approximately 90% of them seen only once. Sequenced material: PBMCs or T cells enriched from blood (not recorded which). Every receptor here comes from a woman aged 25 to 39 who had recovered from COVID-19. Each CDR3 is given without its conserved first and last residue. The D gene is left open where the match is weak.

j_call,d_call,v_call,cdr3_aa
TRBJ2-6,TRBD2,TRBV6-5,ATAGAGANVLT
TRBJ1-1,.,TRBV5-6,ASSPQDTEAF
TRBJ1-2,TRBD1,TRBV18,ASSPRAGGLSGYT
TRBJ2-1,TRBD1,TRBV11-2,ASSLNRQGSYNEQF
TRBJ1-2,.,TRBV29-1,SVEDSTGYGYT
TRBJ2-2,TRBD1,TRBV7-3,ASSLEGTGGRTGELF
TRBJ1-5,.,TRBV6-7,ASRSGPSNQPQH
TRBJ2-7,TRBD1,TRBV24-1,ATSDPAEGAYEQY
TRBJ2-1,.,TRBV28,ASSLRGYGYNEQF
TRBJ2-2,TRBD2,TRBV7-9,ASSSSGRFGGELF
TRBJ2-1,TRBD1,TRBV9,ASSPRDRALNEQF
TRBJ1-1,.,TRBV19,VIEFDNKNTEAF
TRBJ1-5,.,TRBV2,ASSESGWDQPQH
TRBJ2-7,.,TRBV6-2/TRBV6-3,ASSYSERHEQY
TRBJ1-5,.,TRBV5-4,ASSLVPGGNQPQH
TRBJ2-1,TRBD2,TRBV7-2,ASSLTHPGLAYNEQF
TRBJ1-1,.,TRBV28,ASSPRWGGYTEAF
TRBJ1-6,.,TRBV3-1/TRBV3-2,ASSPTGVIGSPLH
TRBJ2-3,TRBD1,TRBV7-6,ASSQARQGATETDTQY
TRBJ1-1,.,TRBV7-6,ASSPRAGMDTEAF
TRBJ2-1,.,TRBV27,ASRIAGGNEQF
TRBJ2-3,TRBD2,TRBV3-1/TRBV3-2,ASSQGLAGGPDTQY
TRBJ2-1,TRBD1,TRBV7-3,ASSPTGVNEQF
TRBJ2-7,TRBD2,TRBV29-1,SVEVGGTSGSYEQY
TRBJ2-7,.,TRBV18,ASSPYSSPLYEQY
TRBJ1-2,.,TRBV28,ASSLWAGKGYT
TRBJ1-5,.,TRBV19,ASSSRSNQPQH
TRBJ2-7,TRBD2,TRBV28,ASSLSWDYYEQY
TRBJ2-7,.,TRBV3-1/TRBV3-2,ASSPMTALSYEQY
TRBJ2-7,.,TRBV10-3,AISDSTKGTYEQY
TRBJ1-1,.,TRBV28,ASSFSRWGEVNTEAF
TRBJ2-5,TRBD2,TRBV11-2,ASSLDRAGGALETQY
TRBJ2-7,.,TRBV6-2/TRBV6-3,ASSPTGTGTYEQY
TRBJ2-1,TRBD2,TRBV4-3,ASSQDLGREPNNEQF
TRBJ2-1,TRBD2,TRBV19,ASSTGLAGGNEQF
TRBJ2-3,TRBD2,TRBV4-3,ASSQDSGRATDTQY
TRBJ1-5,TRBD1,TRBV3-1/TRBV3-2,ASSQTGNGNQPQH
TRBJ2-3,TRBD2,TRBV5-1,ASSFTSGLGTDTQY
TRBJ2-1,TRBD1,TRBV7-2,ASGNRGFNEQF
TRBJ1-1,.,TRBV4-3,ASSQEWAGNTEAF
TRBJ2-5,TRBD1,TRBV6-5,ASSSYRGWGTQY
TRBJ2-5,.,TRBV12-3/TRBV12-4,ASSLAAETQY
TRBJ1-5,.,TRBV15,ATSMGLSNQPQH
TRBJ2-6,TRBD1,TRBV30,AFSRDRSISGANVLT
TRBJ2-2,.,TRBV5-4,ASSLGQGNTGELF
TRBJ1-1,TRBD1,TRBV5-4,ASSDRGISAEAF
TRBJ1-5,.,TRBV20-1,STQGNQPQH
TRBJ2-7,.,TRBV18,ASSLSETGYEQY
TRBJ2-7,.,TRBV10-3,AISESFSGSLVHYEQY
TRBJ2-1,.,TRBV5-6,ASSFGGTNNEQF